Below, one TCR beta chain is given with its context. What it recognizes is unknown. Clones were read by immunoSEQ multiplex PCR, and TCRdb kept only the in-frame ones, dropping some. The sample carries around 10,000 clones, around 80% recorded once. This specimen belongs to a study of OX40 agonist ivuxolimab in advanced cancers. General study points: Still undetermined is the antigen specificity of the expanded peripheral T cells.

V was pared by 3 bases and J by 2 bases, with 9 bases of the junction left unmatched. Germline assignment: CDR1 SEHNR and CDR2 FQNEAQ (reference sequence). This CDR3 contains 16 residues. This clonotype was sampled from an adult with an advanced solid tumor such as melanoma, head and neck, liver or kidney cancer. The chain combines TRBV7-9 with TRBJ2-7; 8 bases match TRBD2. Sample: CD4+ or CD8+ T cells sorted from blood, taken in a trial of the OX40 agonist ivuxolimab. CDR3 DNA sequence: TGTGCCAGCAGCTTCGGCGGCGGGACTAGACCCTACGAGCAGTACTTC. Protein: CASSFGGGTRPYEQYF. Filled out from reference TRBV7-9 and TRBJ2-7, the complete variable domain reads DTGVSQNPRHKITKRGQNVTFRCDPISEHNRLYWYRQTLGQGPEFLTYFQNEAQLEKSRLLSDRFSAERPKGSFSTLEIQRTEQGDSAMYLCASSFGGGTRPYEQYFGPGTRLTVT.